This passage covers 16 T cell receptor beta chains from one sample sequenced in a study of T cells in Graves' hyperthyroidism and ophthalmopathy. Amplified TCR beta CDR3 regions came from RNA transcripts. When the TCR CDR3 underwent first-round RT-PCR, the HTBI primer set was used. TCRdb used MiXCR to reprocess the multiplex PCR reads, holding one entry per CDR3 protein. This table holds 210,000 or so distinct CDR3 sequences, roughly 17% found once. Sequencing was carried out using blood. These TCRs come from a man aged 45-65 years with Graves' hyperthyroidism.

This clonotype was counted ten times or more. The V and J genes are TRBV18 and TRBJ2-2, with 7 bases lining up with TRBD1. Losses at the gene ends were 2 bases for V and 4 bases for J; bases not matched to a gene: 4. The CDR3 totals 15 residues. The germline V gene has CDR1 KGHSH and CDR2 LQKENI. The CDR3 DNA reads TGTGCCAGCTCACCAGAGACAGGGCTCACCGGGGAGCTGTTTTTT. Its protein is CASSPETGLTGELFF.

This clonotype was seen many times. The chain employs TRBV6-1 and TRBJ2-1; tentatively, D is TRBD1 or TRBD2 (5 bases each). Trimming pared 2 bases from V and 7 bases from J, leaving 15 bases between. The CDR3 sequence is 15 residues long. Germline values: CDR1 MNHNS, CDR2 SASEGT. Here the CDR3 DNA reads TGTGCCAGCAGTGAACAGGTGGGACGGGTTAATGAGCAGTTCTTC. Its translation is CASSEQVGRVNEQFF.

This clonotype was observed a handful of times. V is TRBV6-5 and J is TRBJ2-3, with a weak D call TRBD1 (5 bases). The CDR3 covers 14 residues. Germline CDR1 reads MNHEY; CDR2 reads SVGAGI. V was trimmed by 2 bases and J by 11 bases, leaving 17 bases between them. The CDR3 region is CASSYTQDTLVQYF. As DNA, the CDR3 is TGTGCCAGCAGTTACACCCAGGACACGCTCGTGCAGTATTTT.

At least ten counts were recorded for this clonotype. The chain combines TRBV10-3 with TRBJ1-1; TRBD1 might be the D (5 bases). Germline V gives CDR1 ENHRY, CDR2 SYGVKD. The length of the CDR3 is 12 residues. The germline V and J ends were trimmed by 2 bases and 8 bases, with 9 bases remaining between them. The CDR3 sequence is CAISETTVEAFF. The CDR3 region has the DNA TGTGCCATCAGTGAGACGACAGTAGAAGCTTTCTTT.

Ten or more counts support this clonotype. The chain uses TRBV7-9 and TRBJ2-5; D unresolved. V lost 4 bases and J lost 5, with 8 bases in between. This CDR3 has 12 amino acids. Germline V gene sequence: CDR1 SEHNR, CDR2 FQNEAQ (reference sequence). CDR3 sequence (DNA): TGTGCCAGCAGCTCCACCCTTGAGACCCAGTACTTC. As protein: CASSSTLETQYF.

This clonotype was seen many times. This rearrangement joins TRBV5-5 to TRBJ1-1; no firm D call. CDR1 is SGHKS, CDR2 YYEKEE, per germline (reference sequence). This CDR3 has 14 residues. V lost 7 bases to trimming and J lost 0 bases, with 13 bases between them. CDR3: CASDTQVMNTEAFF. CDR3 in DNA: TGTGCCAGCGACACCCAAGTTATGAACACTGAAGCTTTCTTT.

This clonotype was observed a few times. The CDR3 sequence: CASSSWGRRPRDYGYTF. CDR3 bases: TGTGCCAGCAGCTCATGGGGACGCCGCCCAAGAGACTATGGCTACACCTTC. The chain is built from TRBV11-2 and TRBJ1-2; possible D gene TRBD1, 5 bases. Germline V gives CDR1 SGHAT, CDR2 FQNNGV. The ends were cut back, 4 bases at V and 3 bases at J, with 21 bases in the middle. CDR3 length equals 17 residues.

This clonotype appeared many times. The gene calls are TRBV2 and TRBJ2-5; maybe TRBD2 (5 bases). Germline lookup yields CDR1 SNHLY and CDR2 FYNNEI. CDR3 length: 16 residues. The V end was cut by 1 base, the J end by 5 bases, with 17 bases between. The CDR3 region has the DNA TGTGCCAGCAGTGAAGGTTTTAACGGGATGCTTGAGACCCAGTACTTC. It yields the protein CASSEGFNGMLETQYF.

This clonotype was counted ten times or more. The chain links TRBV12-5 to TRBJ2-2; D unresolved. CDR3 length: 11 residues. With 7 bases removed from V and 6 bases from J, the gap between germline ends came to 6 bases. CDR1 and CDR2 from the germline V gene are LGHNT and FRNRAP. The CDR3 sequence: CASASAGELFF. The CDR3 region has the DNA TGTGCTAGTGCGTCCGCCGGGGAGCTGTTTTTT.

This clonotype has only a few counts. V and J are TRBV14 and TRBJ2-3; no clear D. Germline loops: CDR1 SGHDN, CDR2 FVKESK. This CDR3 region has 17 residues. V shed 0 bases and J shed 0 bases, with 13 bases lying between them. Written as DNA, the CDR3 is TGTGCCAGCAGCCAAGAGGCCAGCATTTCTAGCACAGATACGCAGTATTTT. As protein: CASSQEASISSTDTQYF.

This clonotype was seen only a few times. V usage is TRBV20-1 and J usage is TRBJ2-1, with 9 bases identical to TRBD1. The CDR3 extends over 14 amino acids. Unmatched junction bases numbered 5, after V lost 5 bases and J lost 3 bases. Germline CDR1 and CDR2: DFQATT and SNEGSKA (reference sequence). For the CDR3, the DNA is TGCAGTGCTCCGGGACAGGGTAGCTACAATGAGCAGTTCTTC. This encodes CSAPGQGSYNEQFF.

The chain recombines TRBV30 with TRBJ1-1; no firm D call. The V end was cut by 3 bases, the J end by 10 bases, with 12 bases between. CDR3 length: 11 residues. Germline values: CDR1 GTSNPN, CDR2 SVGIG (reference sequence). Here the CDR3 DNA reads TGTGCCTGGAGAAACCGGTTTACAGCTTTCTTT. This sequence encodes CAWRNRFTAFF.

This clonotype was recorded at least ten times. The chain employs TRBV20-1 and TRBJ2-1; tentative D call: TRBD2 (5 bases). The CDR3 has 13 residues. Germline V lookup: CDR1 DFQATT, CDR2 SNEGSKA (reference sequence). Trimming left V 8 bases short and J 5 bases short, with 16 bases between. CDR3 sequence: CSSEGLVNNEQFF. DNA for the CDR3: TGCAGTAGCGAAGGACTGGTAAACAATGAGCAGTTCTTC.

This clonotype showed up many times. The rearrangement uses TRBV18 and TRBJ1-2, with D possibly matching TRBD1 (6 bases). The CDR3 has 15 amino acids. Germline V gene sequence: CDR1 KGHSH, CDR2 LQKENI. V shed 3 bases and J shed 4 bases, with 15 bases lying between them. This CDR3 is CASSPARQVLYGYTF. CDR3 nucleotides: TGTGCCAGCTCACCCGCCCGACAGGTCCTCTATGGCTACACCTTC.

DNA for the CDR3: TGTGCCATCAGTGATAGGGGAGACTATGGCTACACCTTC. Protein product: CAISDRGDYGYTF. The rearrangement uses TRBV10-3 and TRBJ1-2, with D tentatively TRBD1 (5 bases). The CDR3 spans 13 residues. Germline CDR1 reads ENHRY; CDR2 reads SYGVKD. Trimming shortened V by 3 bases and J by 3 bases, and 8 bases separated the two germline ends.

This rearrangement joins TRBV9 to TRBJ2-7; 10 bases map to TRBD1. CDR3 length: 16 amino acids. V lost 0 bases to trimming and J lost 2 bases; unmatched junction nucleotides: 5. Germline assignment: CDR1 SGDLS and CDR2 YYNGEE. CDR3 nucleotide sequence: TGTGCCAGCAGCGTAGGCGTAGGGACAGGGGCCTACGAGCAGTACTTC. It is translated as CASSVGVGTGAYEQYF. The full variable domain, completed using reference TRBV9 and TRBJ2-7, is DSGVTQTPKHLITATGQRVTLRCSPRSGDLSVYWYQQSLDQGLQFLIQYYNGEERAKGNILERFSAQQFPDLHSELNLSSLELGDSALYFCASSVGVGTGAYEQYFGPGTRLTVT.